These 2 T cell receptor beta chains were sequenced from one sample in a study of T cells in Graves' hyperthyroidism and ophthalmopathy. The TCR beta CDR3 regions underwent amplification using RNA transcripts as the source. HTBI primers were the set used in a first-round RT-PCR of the TCR CDR3. Using its own MiXCR run on the multiplex PCR reads, TCRdb lists one record per CDR3 protein. The data hold nearly 600,000 distinct CDR3 sequences, with 14% observed a single time. Sequencing was carried out using blood. The receptors here all came from a woman in her 30s with Graves' hyperthyroidism that later progressed to Graves' ophthalmopathy.

This clonotype came up a few times. The rearrangement joins TRBV27 to TRBJ1-5; no clear D. Per the germline V gene, CDR1 is MNHEY and CDR2 is SMNVEV (reference sequence). There are 12 residues in the CDR3. V was clipped by 3 bases and J by 6 bases, with 6 bases between them. The CDR3 region is CASSFVGQPQHF. The CDR3 DNA sequence: TGTGCCAGCAGTTTCGTCGGTCAGCCCCAGCATTTT.

The chain combines TRBV19 with TRBJ1-5; no reliable D call. From germline, CDR1 is LNHDA and CDR2 SQIVND (reference sequence). Deletions cut 3 bases from V and 2 bases from J, with 11 bases between. This CDR3 comprises 15 residues. The CDR3: CASSMAIRGNQPQHF. In DNA form, the CDR3 reads TGTGCCAGTAGTATGGCCATAAGGGGCAATCAGCCCCAGCATTTT.